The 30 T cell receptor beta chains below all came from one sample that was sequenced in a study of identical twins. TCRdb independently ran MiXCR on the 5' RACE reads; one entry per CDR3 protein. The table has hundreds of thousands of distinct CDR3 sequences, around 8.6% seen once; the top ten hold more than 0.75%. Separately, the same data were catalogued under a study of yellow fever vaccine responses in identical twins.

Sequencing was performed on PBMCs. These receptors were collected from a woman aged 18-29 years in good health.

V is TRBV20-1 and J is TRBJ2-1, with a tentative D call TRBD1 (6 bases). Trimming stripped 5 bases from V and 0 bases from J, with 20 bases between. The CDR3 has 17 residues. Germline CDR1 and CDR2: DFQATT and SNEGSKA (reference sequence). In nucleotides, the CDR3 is TGCAGTGCTCGCAACCGAAAGGGGGTGAGCTCCTACAATGAGCAGTTCTTC. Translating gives CSARNRKGVSSYNEQFF.

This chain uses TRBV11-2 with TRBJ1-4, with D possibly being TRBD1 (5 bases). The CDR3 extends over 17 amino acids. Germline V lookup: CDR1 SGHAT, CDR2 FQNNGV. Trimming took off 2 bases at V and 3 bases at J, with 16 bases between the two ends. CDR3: CASSLWRGAGANEKLFF. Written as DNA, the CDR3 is TGTGCCAGCAGCTTATGGAGGGGAGCGGGAGCTAATGAAAAACTGTTTTTT.

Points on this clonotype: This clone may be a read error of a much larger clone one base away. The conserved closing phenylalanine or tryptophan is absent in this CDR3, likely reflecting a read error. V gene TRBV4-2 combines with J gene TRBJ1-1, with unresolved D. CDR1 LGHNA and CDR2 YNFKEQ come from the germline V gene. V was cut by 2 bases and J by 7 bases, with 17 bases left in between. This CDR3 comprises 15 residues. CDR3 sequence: CASSQSAESVYEAFS. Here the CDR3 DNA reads TGTGCCAGCAGCCAAAGCGCAGAGTCGGTTTATGAAGCTTTCTCT.

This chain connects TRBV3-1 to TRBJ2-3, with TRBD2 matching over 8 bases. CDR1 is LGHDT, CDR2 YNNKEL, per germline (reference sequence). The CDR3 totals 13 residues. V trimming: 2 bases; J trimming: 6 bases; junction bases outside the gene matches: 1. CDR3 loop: CASSQRGGDTQYF. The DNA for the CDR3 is TGTGCCAGCAGCCAACGGGGGGGGGATACGCAGTATTTT.

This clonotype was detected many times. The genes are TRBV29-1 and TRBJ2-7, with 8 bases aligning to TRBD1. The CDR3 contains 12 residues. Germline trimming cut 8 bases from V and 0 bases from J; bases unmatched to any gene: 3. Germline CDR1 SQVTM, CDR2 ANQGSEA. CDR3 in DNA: TGCAGCCGACAGGGGCACTCCTACGAGCAGTACTTC. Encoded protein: CSRQGHSYEQYF.

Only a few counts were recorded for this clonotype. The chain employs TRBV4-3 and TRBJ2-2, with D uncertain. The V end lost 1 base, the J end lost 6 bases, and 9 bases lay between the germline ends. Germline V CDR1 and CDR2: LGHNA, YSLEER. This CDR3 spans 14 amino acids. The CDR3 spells CASSQVLASGELFF. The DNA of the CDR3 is TGCGCCAGCAGCCAAGTTTTGGCGTCCGGGGAGCTGTTTTTT.

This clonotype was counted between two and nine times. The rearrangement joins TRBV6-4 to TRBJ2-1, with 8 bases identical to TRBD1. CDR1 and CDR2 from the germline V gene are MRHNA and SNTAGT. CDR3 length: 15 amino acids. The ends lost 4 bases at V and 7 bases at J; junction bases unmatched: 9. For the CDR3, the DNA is TGTGCCAGCAGTGTGACAGGGGTGGGTACAAATGAGCAGTTCTTC. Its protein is CASSVTGVGTNEQFF.

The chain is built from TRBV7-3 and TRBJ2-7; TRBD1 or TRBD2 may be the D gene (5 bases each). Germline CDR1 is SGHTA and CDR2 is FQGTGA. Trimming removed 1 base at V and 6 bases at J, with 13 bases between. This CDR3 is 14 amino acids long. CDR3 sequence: CASSLKGYGGEQYF. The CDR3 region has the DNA TGTGCCAGCAGCTTAAAGGGGTATGGAGGCGAGCAGTACTTC.

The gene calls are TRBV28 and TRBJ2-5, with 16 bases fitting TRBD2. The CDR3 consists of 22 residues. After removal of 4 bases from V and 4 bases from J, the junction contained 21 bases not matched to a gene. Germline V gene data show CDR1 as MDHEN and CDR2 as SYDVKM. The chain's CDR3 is CASSSYFRPGLAGGPPGETQYF. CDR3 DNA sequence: TGTGCCAGCAGTTCCTATTTTCGGCCGGGACTAGCGGGAGGGCCGCCCGGAGAGACCCAGTACTTC.

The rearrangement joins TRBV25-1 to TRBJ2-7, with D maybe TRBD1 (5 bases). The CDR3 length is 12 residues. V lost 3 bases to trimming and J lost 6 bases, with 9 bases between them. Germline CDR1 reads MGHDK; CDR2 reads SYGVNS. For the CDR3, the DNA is TGTGCCAGCAGTGAGGGGCGTTCCGAGCAGTACTTC. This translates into CASSEGRSEQYF.

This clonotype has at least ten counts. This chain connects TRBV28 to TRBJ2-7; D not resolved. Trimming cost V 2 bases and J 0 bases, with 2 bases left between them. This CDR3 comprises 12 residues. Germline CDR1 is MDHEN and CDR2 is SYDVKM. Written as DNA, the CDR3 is TGTGCCAGCAGTTTAATCTCCTACGAGCAGTACTTC. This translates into CASSLISYEQYF. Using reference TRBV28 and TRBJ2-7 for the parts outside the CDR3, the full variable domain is DVKVTQSSRYLVKRTGEKVFLECVQDMDHENMFWYRQDPGLGLRLIYFSYDVKMKEKGDIPEGYSVSREKKERFSLILESASTNQTSMYLCASSLISYEQYFGPGTRLTVT.

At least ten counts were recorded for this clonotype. The CDR3 DNA is TGCGCCAGCAGCCTAATGGGGTCATCACAGATTACGCAGTATTTT. It translates to CASSLMGSSQITQYF. The chain links TRBV5-1 to TRBJ2-3; no reliable D call. Germline assignment: CDR1 SGHRS and CDR2 YFSETQ. The CDR3 totals 15 residues. Trimming took off 4 bases at V and 8 bases at J, with 20 bases between the two ends.

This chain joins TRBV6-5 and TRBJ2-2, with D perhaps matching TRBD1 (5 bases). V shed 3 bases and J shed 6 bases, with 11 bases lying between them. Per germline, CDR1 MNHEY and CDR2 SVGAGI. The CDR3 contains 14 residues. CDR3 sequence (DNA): TGTGCCAGCAGTTATAACCCAGGGTCCGGGGAGCTGTTTTTT. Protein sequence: CASSYNPGSGELFF.

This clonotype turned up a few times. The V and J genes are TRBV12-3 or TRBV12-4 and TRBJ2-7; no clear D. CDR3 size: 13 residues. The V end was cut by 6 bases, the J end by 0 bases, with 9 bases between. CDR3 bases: TGTGCCAGCAGGCCTACAGCCTCCTACGAGCAGTACTTC. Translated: CASRPTASYEQYF.

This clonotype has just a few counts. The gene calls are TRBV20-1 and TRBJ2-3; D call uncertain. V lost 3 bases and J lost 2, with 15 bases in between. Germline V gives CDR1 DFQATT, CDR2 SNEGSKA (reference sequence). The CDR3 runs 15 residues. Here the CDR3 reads CSASRPDANTDTQYF. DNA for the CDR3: TGCAGTGCTAGTCGGCCAGACGCAAACACAGATACGCAGTATTTT.

This CDR3 is CSAGQGFLAKNIQYF. As DNA, the CDR3 is TGCAGTGCTGGACAGGGGTTCCTAGCCAAAAACATTCAGTACTTC. The chain has TRBV20-1 and TRBJ2-4, with 9 bases aligning to TRBD1. Looked up from germline, CDR1 is DFQATT and CDR2 is SNEGSKA (reference sequence). V lost 5 bases and J lost 0; bases outside the gene matches: 5. This CDR3 is 15 amino acids long.

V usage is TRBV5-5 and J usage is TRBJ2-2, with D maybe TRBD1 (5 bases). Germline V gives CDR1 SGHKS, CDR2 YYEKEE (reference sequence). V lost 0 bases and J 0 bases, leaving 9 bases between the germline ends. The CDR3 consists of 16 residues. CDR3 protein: CASSLAAGPNTGELFF. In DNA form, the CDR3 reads TGTGCCAGCAGCTTGGCGGCAGGGCCGAACACCGGGGAGCTGTTTTTT. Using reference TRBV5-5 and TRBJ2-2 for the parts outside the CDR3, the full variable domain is DAGVTQSPTHLIKTRGQQVTLRCSPISGHKSVSWYQQVLGQGPQFIFQYYEKEERGRGNFPDRFSARQFPNYSSELNVNALLLGDSALYLCASSLAAGPNTGELFFGEGSRLTVL.

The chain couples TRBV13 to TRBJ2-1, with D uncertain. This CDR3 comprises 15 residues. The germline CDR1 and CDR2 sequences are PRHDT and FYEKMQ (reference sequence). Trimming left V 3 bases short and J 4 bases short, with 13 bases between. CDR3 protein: CASSFGRRSYNEQFF. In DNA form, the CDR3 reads TGTGCCAGCAGCTTCGGCCGTAGGAGTTACAATGAGCAGTTCTTC.

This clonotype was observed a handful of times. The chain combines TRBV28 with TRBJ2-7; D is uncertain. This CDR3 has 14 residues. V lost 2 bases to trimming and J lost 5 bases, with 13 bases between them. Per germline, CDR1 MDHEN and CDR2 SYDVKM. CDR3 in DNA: TGTGCCAGCAGTTTACGGGCCAGGCGGCACGAGCAGTACTTC. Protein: CASSLRARRHEQYF.

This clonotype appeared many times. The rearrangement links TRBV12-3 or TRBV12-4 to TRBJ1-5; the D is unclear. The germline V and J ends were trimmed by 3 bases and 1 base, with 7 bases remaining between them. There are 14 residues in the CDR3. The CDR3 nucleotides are TGTGCCAGCAGTTTTTTGGGCAGCAATCAGCCCCAGCATTTT. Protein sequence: CASSFLGSNQPQHF.

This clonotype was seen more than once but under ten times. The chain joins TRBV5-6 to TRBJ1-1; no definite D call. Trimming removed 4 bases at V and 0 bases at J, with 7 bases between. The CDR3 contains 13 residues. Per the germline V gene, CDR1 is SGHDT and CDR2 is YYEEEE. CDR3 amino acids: CASSIGLNTEAFF. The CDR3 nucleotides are TGTGCCAGCAGCATCGGGCTGAACACTGAAGCTTTCTTT.

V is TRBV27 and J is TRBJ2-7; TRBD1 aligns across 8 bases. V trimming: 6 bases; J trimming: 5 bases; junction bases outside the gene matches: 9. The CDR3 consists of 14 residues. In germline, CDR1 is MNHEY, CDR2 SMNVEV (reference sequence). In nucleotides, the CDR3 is TGTGCCAGCAGCCTCCGCACGACAGGGGACGAGCAGTACTTC. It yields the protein CASSLRTTGDEQYF.

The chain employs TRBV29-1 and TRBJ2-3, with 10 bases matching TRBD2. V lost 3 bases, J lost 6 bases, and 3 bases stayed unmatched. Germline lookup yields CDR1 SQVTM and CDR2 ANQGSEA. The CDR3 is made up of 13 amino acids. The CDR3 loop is CSVEASGSDTQYF. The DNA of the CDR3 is TGCAGCGTTGAGGCTAGCGGGAGTGATACGCAGTATTTT.

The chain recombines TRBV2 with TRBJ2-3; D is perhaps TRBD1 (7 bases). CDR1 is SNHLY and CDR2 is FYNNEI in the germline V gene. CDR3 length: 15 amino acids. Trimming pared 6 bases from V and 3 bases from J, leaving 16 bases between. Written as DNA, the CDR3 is TGTGCCAGCAGGCAGACAGGGAGGTCGACAGATACGCAGTATTTT. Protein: CASRQTGRSTDTQYF.

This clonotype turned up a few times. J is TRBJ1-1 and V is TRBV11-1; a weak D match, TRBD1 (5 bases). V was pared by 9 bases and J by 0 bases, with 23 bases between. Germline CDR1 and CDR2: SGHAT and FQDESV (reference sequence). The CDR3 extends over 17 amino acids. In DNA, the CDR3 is TGTGCCAGTGACCCCGGAGGGGTTTTCCAGATGAACACTGAAGCTTTCTTT. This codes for CASDPGGVFQMNTEAFF.

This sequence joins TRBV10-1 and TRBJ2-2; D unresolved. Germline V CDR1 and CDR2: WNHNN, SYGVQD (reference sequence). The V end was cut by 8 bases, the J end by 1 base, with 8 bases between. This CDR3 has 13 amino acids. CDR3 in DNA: TGCGCCAGCGGAAGAAGGAACACCGGGGAGCTGTTTTTT. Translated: CASGRRNTGELFF.

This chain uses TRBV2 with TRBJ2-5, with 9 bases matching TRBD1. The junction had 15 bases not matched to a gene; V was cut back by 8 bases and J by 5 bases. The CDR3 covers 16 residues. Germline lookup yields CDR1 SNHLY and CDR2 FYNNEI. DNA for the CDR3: TGTGCCAGCCTGGTGCGTGGACAGGGGTTTGGGGAGACCCAGTACTTC. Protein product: CASLVRGQGFGETQYF.

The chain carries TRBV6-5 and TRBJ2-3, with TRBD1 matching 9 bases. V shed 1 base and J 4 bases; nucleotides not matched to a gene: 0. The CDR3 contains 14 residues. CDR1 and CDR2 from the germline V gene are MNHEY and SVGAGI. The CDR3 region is CASSYWTGADTQYF. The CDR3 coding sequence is TGTGCCAGCAGTTACTGGACAGGGGCAGATACGCAGTATTTT.

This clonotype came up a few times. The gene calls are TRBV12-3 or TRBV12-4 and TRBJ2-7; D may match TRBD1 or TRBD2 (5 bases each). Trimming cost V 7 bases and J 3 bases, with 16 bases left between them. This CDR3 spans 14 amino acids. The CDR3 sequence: CASNLGTRDYEQYF. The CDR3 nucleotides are TGTGCCAGCAACTTGGGGACCCGCGACTACGAGCAGTACTTC.

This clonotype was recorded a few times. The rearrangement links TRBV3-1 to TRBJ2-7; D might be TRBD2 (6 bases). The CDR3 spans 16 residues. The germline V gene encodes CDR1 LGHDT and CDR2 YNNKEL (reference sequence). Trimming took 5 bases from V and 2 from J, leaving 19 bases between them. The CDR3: CASSSGTFTTAYEQYF. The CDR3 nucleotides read TGTGCCAGCAGCTCAGGGACTTTTACCACCGCCTACGAGCAGTACTTC.